One and the same sample provided the 2 T cell receptor beta chains below, sequenced in a study of human T cells and chemical hapten exposure. Using its own MiXCR run on the RACE reads, TCRdb lists one record per CDR3 protein. The profile shows about 340,000 distinct CDR3 sequences, around 7% of them singletons. Sample time point: patch test 1, 2 weeks after DPC sensitization. The treatment was: therapeutic diphenylcyclopropenone sensitization with weekly scalp DPC. The source was whole blood, collected in connection with sensitization to the hapten diphenylcyclopropenone (DPC). The source of these receptors is a woman under 30 with alopecia areata. Some clones in this sample may be carry-over from other donors' samples.

This clonotype has just a few counts. The rearrangement uses TRBV7-9 and TRBJ1-1, with 11 bases identical to TRBD1. This CDR3 is 16 amino acids long. The germline CDR1 and CDR2 sequences are SEHNR and FQNEAQ (reference sequence). V lost 4 bases, J lost 0 bases, and 4 bases stayed unmatched. Here the CDR3 DNA reads TGTGCCAGCAGCTCCCGGGACAGGGGGTTGAACACTGAAGCTTTCTTT. Translating gives CASSSRDRGLNTEAFF.

This clonotype was detected a few times. The V and J genes are TRBV10-2 and TRBJ2-3; D gene uncertain. V was pared by 3 bases and J by 0 bases, with 10 bases between. This CDR3 is 15 amino acids long. Germline CDR1 is WSHSY and CDR2 is SAAADI. CDR3 in DNA: TGCGCCAGCAGTGAAAGGCCCCCTAGCACAGATACGCAGTATTTT. Translation: CASSERPPSTDTQYF.